A single sample is the source of the 5 T cell receptor beta chains below, sequenced in a study of blood T cell repertoires in COVID-19. Clones were sequenced by immunoSEQ multiplex PCR, and TCRdb holds only the in-frame ones, with some missing. The profile shows 200,000 to 250,000 clones, 82% of them singletons. Material for sequencing was peripheral blood. The receptors shown here come from a woman older than 75 with COVID-19, enrolled during active disease.

The chain is built from TRBV7-2 and TRBJ1-4; D is undetermined. The CDR3 has 14 amino acids. Per germline, CDR1 SGHTA and CDR2 FQGNSA. Trimming removed 4 bases from V and 3 bases from J, with 9 bases in between. As DNA, the CDR3 is TGTGCCAGCAGCTCCGCCGGTGCTAATGAAAAACTGTTTTTT. Encoded protein: CASSSAGANEKLFF.

This sequence joins TRBV6-5 and TRBJ1-2; D not certain. This CDR3 is 12 amino acids long. V was shortened by 8 bases and J by 1 base, with 8 bases between the two germline ends. CDR1 MNHEY and CDR2 SVGAGI come from the germline V gene. The CDR3: CASSGDNYGYTF. CDR3 nucleotides: TGTGCCAGCTCAGGCGATAACTATGGCTACACCTTC.

In its sample, this clone was seen a few times. V is TRBV28 and J is TRBJ1-2; D is possibly TRBD1 (5 bases). The germline V gene has CDR1 MDHEN and CDR2 SYDVKM. The CDR3 has 13 amino acids. Deletions cut 8 bases from V and 5 bases from J, with 15 bases between. The CDR3 loop reads CASHLEGDYGYTF. DNA for the CDR3: TGTGCCAGCCACCTAGAAGGGGATTATGGCTACACCTTC.

The J gene is TRBJ2-1, the V gene TRBV5-5; 9 nucleotides line up with TRBD1. V was clipped by 0 bases and J by 0 bases; unmatched bases: 10. There are 19 residues in the CDR3. Germline loops: CDR1 SGHKS, CDR2 YYEKEE (reference sequence). The DNA for the CDR3 is TGTGCCAGCAGCTTGGACAGGGGGCATGGCGGGGTCTCCTACAATGAGCAGTTCTTC. This gives the protein CASSLDRGHGGVSYNEQFF.

The chain has TRBV18 and TRBJ2-5, with a tentative D call TRBD1 (6 bases). V lost 4 bases, J lost 3 bases, and 15 bases lay in between. Germline values: CDR1 KGHSH, CDR2 LQKENI. The CDR3 sequence is 15 residues long. The CDR3 nucleotides are TGTGCCAGCTCACTCGCAGGGGCTATGGAAGAGACCCAGTACTTC. Its protein is CASSLAGAMEETQYF.